This T cell receptor (beta chain) was identified in a study of human T cells and chemical hapten exposure. Overall study findings and caveats: Expanded TCR sets contained significantly more large CDR3 similarity clusters than controls.

As regards this clonotype: Its antigen is still unknown.

Germline assignment: CDR1 SGHTA and CDR2 FQGNSA. The CDR3 loop spans 18 amino acids. The V end lost 5 bases, the J end lost 2 bases, and 25 bases lay between the germline ends. Noted time point: patch test 2, 6 weeks after DPC sensitization. Regarding treatment: therapeutic diphenylcyclopropenone sensitization with weekly scalp DPC. Unique molecular identifiers were attached to individual cDNA molecules within the library. TCRdb ran MiXCR on the RACE reads and lists one entry per CDR3 protein. The profile covers more than 80,000 distinct CDR3 sequences, with roughly a tenth appearing a single time and 4% to 5.5% taken by the ten largest.

The origin of this receptor is a woman between 50 and 59 years old with alopecia areata. Some clones in this sample may be carry-over from other donors' samples. The V call is TRBV7-2, the J call TRBJ2-7; perhaps TRBD2 as D (5 bases). This sample comprised whole blood, obtained in connection with sensitization to the hapten diphenylcyclopropenone (DPC). The CDR3 reads CASSPYPLRPGTPYEQYF. The CDR3 bases are TGTGCCAGCAGCCCATACCCCTTACGCCCGGGAACCCCCTACGAGCAGTACTTC.